This TCR beta chain stems from a study of Graves' ophthalmopathy and Graves' hyperthyroidism. This clonotype was seen at least ten times. Looked up from germline, CDR1 is MNHNS and CDR2 is SASEGT. With V trimmed by 5 bases and J by 5 bases, 9 bases remained unmatched. The CDR3 length is 14 residues. The authors amplified TCR beta CDR3 regions, and they did so from RNA transcripts for repertoire sequencing. Second-round multiplex PCR came after first-round RT-PCR with HTBI primers. TCRdb redid the calling of the multiplex PCR reads with MiXCR, one entry per CDR3 protein. The sample gives 170,000 or so distinct CDR3 sequences, roughly two fifths of which show up once; around 5.5% is in the top ten. Patients were left out if they had other autoimmune diseases, uncontrolled infections, pregnancy or lactation. Orbital computed tomography, thyroid ultrasound, TRAb, serum thyroxine and clinical symptoms formed the basis of diagnosis. The source of the PBMCs was less than 12 ml of fresh peripheral blood.

The V and J genes are TRBV6-1 and TRBJ2-7; 7 bases match TRBD1. The sequence was obtained from a woman in her thirties or forties with Graves' ophthalmopathy. Specimen: peripheral blood. CDR3 bases: TGTGCCAGCAGTCAACAGCCCCAGGGGGACGAGCAGTACTTC. It is translated as CASSQQPQGDEQYF.